These 32 T cell receptor beta chains share one sample of origin, sequenced in a study of T cell responses to AZD1222 COVID-19 vaccine. TCRdb's copy holds only in-frame clones and misses some; the assay was immunoSEQ multiplex PCR. This sample yields 200,000 to 300,000 clones, of which 80% to 95% are seen a single time; roughly 0.51% belongs to the top ten. Sequenced material: peripheral blood, taken on day 0 of AZD1222 vaccination. The receptors originated from an adult in good health.

The J gene is TRBJ1-5, the V gene TRBV15; D gene unclear. CDR3 length: 13 amino acids. V was clipped by 3 bases and J by 3 bases, with 6 bases between them. The germline gives CDR1 LNHNV, CDR2 YYDKDF (reference sequence). CDR3 sequence reads: CATSRTTNQPQHF. DNA of the CDR3: TGTGCCACCAGCAGGACAACCAATCAGCCCCAGCATTTT.

This sequence joins TRBV28 and TRBJ1-1; no clear D. Trimming took 6 bases from V and 5 from J, leaving 13 bases between them. This CDR3 contains 13 residues. Germline CDR1 reads MDHEN; CDR2 reads SYDVKM. In nucleotides, the CDR3 is TGTGCCAGCAGCCGTCCAGCCGGGACTGAAGCTTTCTTT. It encodes CASSRPAGTEAFF. Based on the CDR3 plus reference TRBV28 and TRBJ1-1, the full variable domain is DVKVTQSSRYLVKRTGEKVFLECVQDMDHENMFWYRQDPGLGLRLIYFSYDVKMKEKGDIPEGYSVSREKKERFSLILESASTNQTSMYLCASSRPAGTEAFFGQGTRLTVV.

The chain couples TRBV7-9 to TRBJ2-5, with 7 bases that match TRBD1. This CDR3 comprises 16 residues. Trimming cost V 5 bases and J 4 bases; bases outside gene matches: 13. Germline V gene sequence: CDR1 SEHNR, CDR2 FQNEAQ (reference sequence). The CDR3 spells CASSPGYRGVGETQYF. As DNA, the CDR3 is TGTGCCAGCAGCCCTGGGTACAGGGGCGTAGGAGAGACCCAGTACTTC.

This chain uses TRBV4-2 with TRBJ1-5; no clear D gene. CDR1 LGHNA and CDR2 YNFKEQ come from the germline V gene. V shed 1 base and J shed 1 base, with 11 bases lying between them. There are 16 residues in the CDR3. The CDR3 nucleotides read TGTGCCAGCAGCCAAGGGACTCCTGGCAGCAATCAGCCCCAGCATTTT. Amino acids: CASSQGTPGSNQPQHF.

V and J are TRBV5-1 and TRBJ2-2, with TRBD1 identical over 9 bases. Germline assignment: CDR1 SGHRS and CDR2 YFSETQ. The CDR3 consists of 17 residues. Trimming removed 3 bases from V and 0 bases from J; junction bases left unmatched: 6. The CDR3 spells CASSSLGQGSNTGELFF. CDR3 nucleotide sequence: TGCGCCAGCAGCTCCCTGGGACAGGGATCGAACACCGGGGAGCTGTTTTTT.

This sequence joins TRBV6-5 and TRBJ1-5, with TRBD1 as a possible D gene (5 bases). Germline-derived CDR1 and CDR2 are MNHEY and SVGAGI. This CDR3 spans 14 amino acids. Trimming removed 6 bases from V and 3 bases from J, with 12 bases in between. The CDR3 DNA is TGTGCCAGCAGGAGGGAGGGGAACAATCAGCCCCAGCATTTT. Translated: CASRREGNNQPQHF.

The chain combines TRBV7-9 with TRBJ1-1; D is possibly TRBD1 (6 bases). This CDR3 region has 17 residues. V was shortened by 0 bases and J by 1 base, with 15 bases between the two germline ends. Germline V CDR1 and CDR2: SEHNR, FQNEAQ (reference sequence). The CDR3 is CASSLASMGHPNTEAFF. The CDR3 coding sequence is TGTGCCAGCAGCTTAGCGTCAATGGGACACCCGAACACTGAAGCTTTCTTT.

V is TRBV27 and J is TRBJ2-3; D may match TRBD1 or TRBD2 (5 bases each). This CDR3 comprises 13 residues. The V end lost 3 bases, the J end lost 4 bases, and 8 bases lay between the germline ends. From germline, CDR1 is MNHEY and CDR2 SMNVEV (reference sequence). The DNA for the CDR3 is TGTGCCAGCAGTTTTCGGGGCTCAGATACGCAGTATTTT. Protein product: CASSFRGSDTQYF.

This clone was detected a few times. J is TRBJ2-2 and V is TRBV15; D uncertain. Looked up from germline, CDR1 is LNHNV and CDR2 is YYDKDF (reference sequence). The CDR3 sequence is 14 residues long. Trimming removed 0 bases at V and 7 bases at J, with 9 bases between. DNA for the CDR3: TGTGCCACCAGCAGAGATGGGATTGTCGGGGAGCTGTTTTTT. Translated: CATSRDGIVGELFF.

The chain is built from TRBV5-4 and TRBJ2-1; the D gene is possibly TRBD2 (7 bases). The CDR3 is 14 residues long. The V and J ends lost 2 bases and 5 bases respectively, with 11 bases between them. Germline V CDR1 and CDR2: SGHNT, YYREEE (reference sequence). The CDR3 coding sequence is TGTGCCAGCAGCTTCGGGGGGCGCAACAATGAGCAGTTCTTC. This sequence encodes CASSFGGRNNEQFF.

This clone was counted once. The CDR3 protein is CASSLGAPRDTQYF. CDR3 bases: TGCGCCAGCAGCTTGGGGGCGCCGAGAGATACGCAGTATTTT. This chain joins TRBV5-1 and TRBJ2-3; D remains ambiguous. Per the germline V gene, CDR1 is SGHRS and CDR2 is YFSETQ. V shed 0 bases and J shed 5 bases, with 10 bases lying between them. The CDR3 spans 14 residues. Full variable domain (remainder filled in from reference TRBV5-1 and TRBJ2-3): KAGVTQTPRYLIKTRGQQVTLSCSPISGHRSVSWYQQTPGQGLQFLFEYFSETQRNKGNFPGRFSGRQFSNSRSEMNVSTLELGDSALYLCASSLGAPRDTQYFGPGTRLTVL.

The V call is TRBV29-1, the J call TRBJ1-2; no clear D gene. The V end was cut by 7 bases, the J end by 4 bases, with 19 bases between. Germline-derived CDR1 and CDR2 are SQVTM and ANQGSEA. The length of the CDR3 is 14 residues. In DNA, the CDR3 is TGCAGCGCCTCGAAGGCTGCTGGCACCTATGGCTACACCTTC. Amino acid sequence: CSASKAAGTYGYTF.

V gene TRBV3-1 (or the pseudogene TRBV3-2) combines with J gene TRBJ2-5; 7 nucleotides line up with TRBD2. CDR1 LGHDT and CDR2 YNNKEL come from the germline V gene (reference sequence). The CDR3 runs 14 residues. J was trimmed by 5 bases and V by 4 bases; bases with no gene match: 7. CDR3 sequence reads: CASSPPGGYETQYF. The CDR3 bases are TGTGCCAGCAGCCCCCCCGGGGGGTACGAGACCCAGTACTTC.

This chain joins TRBV24-1 and TRBJ2-1, with D possibly matching TRBD1 (5 bases). From germline, CDR1 is KGHDR and CDR2 SFDVKD. This CDR3 has 13 amino acids. In DNA form, the CDR3 reads TGTGTCGGCGGTTGGGGCCACAATGATGAGCAGTTCTTC. Amino acids: CVGGWGHNDEQFF.

The chain couples TRBV28 to TRBJ2-7, with TRBD1 as a possible D gene (5 bases). CDR3 size: 14 residues. Between the trimmed V and J ends, which lost 7 bases and 3 bases, there was a span of 16 bases. Germline V gives CDR1 MDHEN, CDR2 SYDVKM. The CDR3 DNA sequence: TGTGCCAGCACCATCGCCCCACAGGTCTACGAGCAGTACTTC. It translates to CASTIAPQVYEQYF.

This rearrangement joins TRBV28 to TRBJ2-7; D is uncertain. This CDR3 contains 14 residues. The germline V gene has CDR1 MDHEN and CDR2 SYDVKM. V gave up 2 bases and J gave up 3 bases, with 11 bases separating them. The CDR3 here is CASSLRQWGYEQYF. The CDR3 DNA reads as TGTGCCAGCAGTTTAAGGCAGTGGGGCTACGAGCAGTACTTC. The full variable domain, completed using reference TRBV28 and TRBJ2-7, is DVKVTQSSRYLVKRTGEKVFLECVQDMDHENMFWYRQDPGLGLRLIYFSYDVKMKEKGDIPEGYSVSREKKERFSLILESASTNQTSMYLCASSLRQWGYEQYFGPGTRLTVT.

The genes are TRBV5-4 and TRBJ2-3, with D perhaps TRBD1 (6 bases). CDR1 SGHNT and CDR2 YYREEE come from the germline V gene (reference sequence). This CDR3 has 17 amino acids. The V end was cut by 3 bases, the J end by 12 bases, with 29 bases between. The CDR3 spells CASSSLPQAYRVVSQYF. DNA of the CDR3: TGTGCCAGCAGCTCCCTCCCACAGGCCTACAGGGTCGTCAGTCAGTATTTT.

The rearrangement links TRBV18 to TRBJ1-6; TRBD1 matches 9 bases. The V and J ends lost 4 bases and 10 bases, in that order; junction bases with no gene match: 8. The CDR3 is 15 residues long. Germline assignment: CDR1 KGHSH and CDR2 LQKENI. In nucleotides, the CDR3 is TGTGCCAGCTCACTAGGGACAGGGAGCGGATCACCCCTCCACTTT. Translation: CASSLGTGSGSPLHF.

This clone was observed a single time. V and J are TRBV5-4 and TRBJ2-2; either TRBD1 or TRBD2 may fit D (5 bases each). This CDR3 has 17 residues. Trimming removed 4 bases from V and 0 bases from J, with 16 bases in between. Germline V gene lookup returns CDR1 SGHNT and CDR2 YYREEE (reference sequence). Here the CDR3 DNA reads TGTGCCAGCAGCCCTCTCCAGCGGACATCGAACACCGGGGAGCTGTTTTTT. Translating gives CASSPLQRTSNTGELFF.

In this sample, this clone turned up once. V usage is TRBV28 and J usage is TRBJ1-1, with D unclear. There are 13 residues in the CDR3. From germline, CDR1 is MDHEN and CDR2 SYDVKM. Trimming removed 10 bases from V and 4 bases from J, with 16 bases in between. The chain's CDR3 is CATSDGIFTEAFF. DNA for the CDR3: TGTGCCACTTCCGACGGCATCTTCACTGAAGCTTTCTTT.

Only a few counts were recorded for this clone. The identical CDR3 is also encoded by other nucleotide sequences in the sample. The chain links TRBV28 to TRBJ1-2; no reliable D call. Germline V gene sequence: CDR1 MDHEN, CDR2 SYDVKM. V was pared by 6 bases and J by 4 bases, with 9 bases between. This CDR3 has 12 residues. The CDR3 DNA reads as TGTGCCAGCAGACCTACCCGCTATGGCTACACCTTC. Translation: CASRPTRYGYTF.

V gene TRBV5-3 combines with J gene TRBJ2-2; maybe TRBD2 (6 bases). TRBV5-3 is an ORF for which the function is uncertain. This CDR3 region has 17 residues. Trimming stripped 2 bases from V and 5 bases from J, with 19 bases between. The CDR3 region has the DNA TGTGCCAGAAGCTTTATAAGCGCGGGACCCATTACCGGGGAGCTGTTTTTT. Protein sequence: CARSFISAGPITGELFF.

The chain carries TRBV1 and TRBJ1-1. TRBV1 is marked as a pseudogene. The CDR3 spans 15 residues. CDR3 sequence reads: CTSSQLWGGWTEAFF. CDR3 in DNA: TGCACCAGCAGCCAATTGTGGGGGGGGTGGACTGAAGCTTTCTTT.

The chain has TRBV2 and TRBJ1-5, with 11 bases identical to TRBD1. V was pared by 5 bases and J by 7 bases, with 4 bases of the junction left unmatched. This CDR3 spans 14 amino acids. Per the germline V gene, CDR1 is SNHLY and CDR2 is FYNNEI. The CDR3 nucleotides read TGTGCCAGCAGTCCGAGGACAGGGGGCCAGCCCCAGCATTTT. This gives the protein CASSPRTGGQPQHF.

J is TRBJ1-3 and V is TRBV9; D is ambiguous. V dropped 2 bases and J dropped 2 bases, with 14 bases sitting between them. The CDR3 covers 16 residues. Germline V gives CDR1 SGDLS, CDR2 YYNGEE. The CDR3 DNA sequence: TGTGCCAGCAGCGTCGGCGGACCGGAGACTGGAAACACCATATATTTT. Its protein is CASSVGGPETGNTIYF.

The V and J genes are TRBV7-3 and TRBJ2-1; 7 bases match TRBD2. The CDR3 has 15 residues. The germline CDR1 and CDR2 sequences are SGHTA and FQGTGA. Losses at the gene ends were 5 bases for V and 4 bases for J; bases not matched to a gene: 8. The DNA of the CDR3 is TGTGCCAGCAGCCCAACAGCGGGGACTTACAATGAGCAGTTCTTC. Residues: CASSPTAGTYNEQFF.

The genes are TRBV14 and TRBJ2-7; D may be TRBD2 (5 bases). The CDR3 has 13 residues. Deletions cut 4 bases from V and 6 bases from J, with 13 bases between. The germline CDR1 and CDR2 sequences are SGHDN and FVKESK. CDR3 DNA sequence: TGTGCCAGCAGCCTTTGGAAGGCGGGCGAGCAGTACTTC. Translating gives CASSLWKAGEQYF.

The chain has TRBV5-1 and TRBJ2-7; 11 positions agree with TRBD1. V was clipped by 4 bases and J by 4 bases; unmatched bases: 7. The CDR3 covers 15 residues. Per germline, CDR1 SGHRS and CDR2 YFSETQ. The CDR3 DNA is TGCGCCAGCAGCCTGGACAGGGGGCGCGGGTACGAGCAGTACTTC. Translating it yields CASSLDRGRGYEQYF.

V and J are TRBV19 and TRBJ2-3; D is possibly TRBD1 or TRBD2 (5 bases each). The CDR3 is 15 residues long. V lost 7 bases and J 2 bases, leaving 16 bases between the germline ends. CDR1 is LNHDA, CDR2 SQIVND, per germline (reference sequence). CDR3 coding DNA: TGTGCCAGTAAGGGGACCGGGATTTTCACAGATACGCAGTATTTT. As protein: CASKGTGIFTDTQYF.

The rearrangement joins TRBV14 to TRBJ1-1, with D unresolved. This CDR3 region has 13 residues. Germline lookup yields CDR1 SGHDN and CDR2 FVKESK. V was cut by 1 base and J by 1 base, with 4 bases left in between. As DNA, the CDR3 is TGTGCCAGCAGCCAAGGAGGGAACACTGAAGCTTTCTTT. Protein: CASSQGGNTEAFF.

The V call is TRBV3-1 (or the pseudogene TRBV3-2), the J call TRBJ1-5; D possibly corresponds to TRBD1 (6 bases). This CDR3 spans 15 amino acids. Per the germline V gene, CDR1 is LGHDT and CDR2 is YNNKEL (reference sequence). Trimming cost V 1 base and J 7 bases, with 14 bases left between them. CDR3 in amino acids: CASSQGTASGQPQHF. The CDR3 nucleotides are TGTGCCAGCAGCCAAGGGACAGCTTCGGGACAGCCCCAGCATTTT.

The chain combines TRBV19 with TRBJ2-7; the D gene is possibly TRBD2 (6 bases). Trimming removed 0 bases from V and 7 bases from J, with 13 bases in between. This CDR3 is built from 14 residues. CDR1 and CDR2 from the germline V gene are LNHDA and SQIVND (reference sequence). CDR3: CASSIDLLGREQYF. As DNA, the CDR3 is TGTGCCAGTAGTATAGATCTATTGGGGAGGGAGCAGTACTTC.